This T cell receptor beta chain derives from a study of T cells in Graves' hyperthyroidism and ophthalmopathy (dated by TCRdb to between 2018 and 2020). With respect to the entire study: Peripheral blood samples were taken at the time of initial diagnosis, prior to any treatment. For training and testing, the 100 or so patients in the discovery cohort were randomly divided in a 7:3 ratio. The paper describes TCR Vbeta CDR3 sequencing of about 140 peripheral blood samples, made up of about 41 ophthalmopathy patients, roughly 72 hyperthyroidism patients and 17 progressor patients. Whether ophthalmopathy could be predicted prospectively was tested in an independent validation cohort made up of 18 to 20 hyperthyroidism patients plus 17 patients who later progressed to ophthalmopathy. After blood sampling, hyperthyroidism patients were treated with methimazole at a starting dose of 30 mg daily, and ophthalmopathy patients were treated with high-dose intravenous methylprednisolone. Thyroid tissue and blood T-cell repertoires from about 6 Graves' hyperthyroidism patients were also compared in the study. A discovery cohort of around 100 patients, approximately 45 with Graves' ophthalmopathy and 55 to 65 with stable Graves' hyperthyroidism, was used to find distinguishing TCR V-J signatures.

This clonotype was observed at least ten times. Its antigen is not yet known. Base qualities are not at hand, and no much larger clone is one base apart. The TCR beta CDR3 regions were amplified from RNA transcripts. A first-round RT-PCR of the TCR CDR3 used the HTBI primer set with the Qiagen OneStep RT-PCR kit. The libraries were constructed in a second round of multiplex PCR and then size-selected and purified. The libraries were sequenced on an Illumina HiSeq2000 using paired-end 100 bp reads. Processing in the source paper ran as follows. SOAPnuke was used to process the raw data, with reads discarded if the reads contained adapters or uncalled bases, had a mean Phred below 15, or lacked an exact constant-primer or identifier match. High-quality paired reads were merged using COPE v1.2.5, and each unique nucleotide sequence was defined as a clonotype. Clonotypes were aligned to IMGT TRBV, TRBD and TRBJ reference segments using MiTCR v1.1. Only V-J combinations with frequency above 0.0001, covering 98% to 99.2% of repertoires, were analysed. The TCS score was defined as the ratio of F50 (clonal expansion) to E x V (chaos), calculated using BLOSUM62-based TCRdist between CDR3 peptides within each V-J. Welch's t-statistics and random forest reduced 514 V-J features to 13, which were used in a naive Bayes classifier (R e1071). TCRdb applied fastp at Q25 and MiXCR to the public reads, then kept only in-frame beta chains. One record per CDR3 amino acid sequence lists the most common genes and DNA. TCRdb's processing, not the study's, gives the V and J calls here. A total of 500,000 to 600,000 distinct CDR3 sequences appear in this sample, 16% of them only once. The biggest ten clones account for around a sixth of the sample.

Stable Graves' hyperthyroidism was defined as no progression to ophthalmopathy during 18 months of follow-up. The hyperthyroidism patients were between 18 and 65 years old and newly diagnosed, with a disease duration of less than 2 months. The study excluded patients with uncontrolled infections, other autoimmune diseases, pregnancy or lactation. Diagnoses were based on clinical symptoms, serum thyroxine and TRAb, thyroid ultrasound and orbital computed tomography. Ficoll-Paque density gradient centrifugation was used to isolate PBMCs from around 10 ml of fresh peripheral blood. Total RNA was extracted with Trizol reagent, and quality was checked on an Agilent 2100 Bioanalyzer. Study-wide conclusions, independent of this receptor: Sample size was not statistically predetermined, and investigators were not blinded to group allocation. In cross-validation, a model built on a 13 V-J signature told ophthalmopathy apart from stable hyperthyroidism with less than 90% sensitivity and approximately 81% specificity, and in testing the same model reached 80%/75%. Blood samples also contained most of the expanded thyroid clonotypes (frequency above 0.001), which suggests that blood repertoires may reflect thyroid immune responses. In validation, the model predicted progression to ophthalmopathy with 60% to 71% sensitivity and 72% to 85% specificity, a median of approximately 6.7 months before onset.

From the germline V gene, CDR1 is KGHSH and CDR2 is LQKENI. The CDR3, from cysteine to phenylalanine, totals 16 residues. Only CDR3 DNA is held: 48 bases, read in frame from base 1. Trimming costs V 0 bases and J 1 base, and their ends lie 12 bases apart. Sample: blood. This receptor was obtained from a woman younger than 35 with Graves' hyperthyroidism. The V gene is TRBV18 and the J gene is TRBJ1-2; a tentative D match to TRBD1 spans 6 bases. The DNA sequence is as follows: TGTGCCAGCTCACCACCAGCAGGGGCGTATAACTATGGCTACACCTTC. This encodes CASSPPAGAYNYGYTF.